This TCR beta chain was identified during a study of low-dose radiotherapy and immunotherapy resistance in tumors. Study details: Patients took aspirin 300 mg by mouth once daily. This continued for four cycles, starting on cycle 1 day 1.

Described time point: before trial treatment. Nivolumab, ipilimumab, aspirin, low-dose cyclophosphamide and low-dose radiotherapy were all administered to the donors. Those who qualified had advanced solid tumors (lacking tumor-infiltrating lymphocytes). This clonotype occurred many times. Both TCRalpha and TCRbeta chains were reverse transcribed with V-gene-specific primers. TCR amplification involved 15 to 25 PCR cycles with a constant-region primer and V-primer adapter. Following isolation, mRNA was amplified via in vitro transcription. TCRdb redid the calling of the reads with MiXCR, one entry per CDR3 protein. In the table there are 65,000 to 95,000 distinct CDR3 sequences, approximately 20% of which are singletons. The CDR3 spans 13 residues. Germline lookup yields CDR1 SGHRS and CDR2 YFSETQ. The V and J ends lost 0 bases and 5 bases respectively, with 5 bases between them.

The receptor comes from a male donor with prostate cancer. Here the sequenced sample was PBMCs, taken before treatment. J is TRBJ2-2 and V is TRBV5-1; D not certain. The CDR3 sequence is CASSLEGTGELFF. CDR3 sequence (DNA): TGCGCCAGCAGCTTGGAAGGAACCGGGGAGCTGTTTTTT.